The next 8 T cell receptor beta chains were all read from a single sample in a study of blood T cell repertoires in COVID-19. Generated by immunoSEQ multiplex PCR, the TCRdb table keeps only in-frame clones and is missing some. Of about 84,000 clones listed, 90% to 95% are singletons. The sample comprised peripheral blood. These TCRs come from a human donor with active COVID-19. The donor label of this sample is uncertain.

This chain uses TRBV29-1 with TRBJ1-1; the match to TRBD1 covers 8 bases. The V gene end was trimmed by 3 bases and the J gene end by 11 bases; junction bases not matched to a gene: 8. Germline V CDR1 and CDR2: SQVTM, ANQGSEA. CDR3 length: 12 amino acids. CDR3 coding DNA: TGCAGCGTTGACCCTCTAGACAGGGGCGCTTTCTTT. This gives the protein CSVDPLDRGAFF.

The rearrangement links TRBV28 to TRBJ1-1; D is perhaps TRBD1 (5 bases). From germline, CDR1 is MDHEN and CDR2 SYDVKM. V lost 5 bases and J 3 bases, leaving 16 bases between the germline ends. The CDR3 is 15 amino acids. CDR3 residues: CASSTIGGSDTEAFF. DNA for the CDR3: TGTGCCAGCAGTACCATCGGGGGGTCCGACACTGAAGCTTTCTTT.

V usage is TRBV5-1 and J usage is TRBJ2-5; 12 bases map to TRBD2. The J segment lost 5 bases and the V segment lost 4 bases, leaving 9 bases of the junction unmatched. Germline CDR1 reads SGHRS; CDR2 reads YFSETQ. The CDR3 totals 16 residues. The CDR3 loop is CASSPRLAGAEETQYF. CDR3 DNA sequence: TGCGCCAGCAGCCCCCGACTAGCGGGAGCGGAGGAGACCCAGTACTTC.

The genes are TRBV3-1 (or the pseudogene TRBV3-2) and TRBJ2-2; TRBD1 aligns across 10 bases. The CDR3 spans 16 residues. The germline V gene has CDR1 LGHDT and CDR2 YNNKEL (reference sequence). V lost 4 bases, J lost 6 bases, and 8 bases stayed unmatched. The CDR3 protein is CASSPGQGGFPGELFF. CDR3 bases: TGTGCCAGCAGCCCCGGACAGGGGGGTTTCCCCGGGGAGCTGTTTTTT.

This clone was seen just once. CDR3 nucleotides: TGTGCCAGCAGGACTGCCTCGAACACCGGGGAGCTGTTTTTT. Translating gives CASRTASNTGELFF. V usage is TRBV2 and J usage is TRBJ2-2, with D unresolved. The germline gives CDR1 SNHLY, CDR2 FYNNEI. This CDR3 has 14 amino acids. V shed 6 bases and J shed 0 bases, with 8 bases lying between them.

The CDR3 region has the DNA TGTGCCAGCAGTTACCCCCGGGATAGCGAAGAGACCCAGTACTTC. Translation: CASSYPRDSEETQYF. The chain has TRBV5-5 and TRBJ2-5; D possibly corresponds to TRBD2 (5 bases). Trimming stripped 5 bases from V and 3 bases from J, with 17 bases between. The CDR3 consists of 15 residues. CDR1 and CDR2 from the germline V gene are SGHKS and YYEKEE (reference sequence).

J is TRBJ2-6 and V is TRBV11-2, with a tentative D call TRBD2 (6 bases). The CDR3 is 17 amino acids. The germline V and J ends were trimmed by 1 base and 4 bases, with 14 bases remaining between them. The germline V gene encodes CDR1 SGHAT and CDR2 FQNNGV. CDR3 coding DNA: TGTGCCAGCAGCTTAGCGTCCGGGGGAGGAGGGGCCAACGTCCTGACTTTC. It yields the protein CASSLASGGGGANVLTF. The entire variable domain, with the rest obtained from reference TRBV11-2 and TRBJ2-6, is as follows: EAGVAQSPRYKIIEKRQSVAFWCNPISGHATLYWYQQILGQGPKLLIQFQNNGVVDDSQLPKDRFSAERLKGVDSTLKIQPAKLEDSAVYLCASSLASGGGGANVLTFGAGSRLTVL.

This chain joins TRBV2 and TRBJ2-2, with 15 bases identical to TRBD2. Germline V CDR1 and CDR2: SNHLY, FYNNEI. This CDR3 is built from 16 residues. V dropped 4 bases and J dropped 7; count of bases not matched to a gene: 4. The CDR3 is CASSGGTSGRIGELFF. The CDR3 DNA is TGTGCCAGCAGTGGGGGGACTAGCGGGAGGATCGGGGAGCTGTTTTTT.